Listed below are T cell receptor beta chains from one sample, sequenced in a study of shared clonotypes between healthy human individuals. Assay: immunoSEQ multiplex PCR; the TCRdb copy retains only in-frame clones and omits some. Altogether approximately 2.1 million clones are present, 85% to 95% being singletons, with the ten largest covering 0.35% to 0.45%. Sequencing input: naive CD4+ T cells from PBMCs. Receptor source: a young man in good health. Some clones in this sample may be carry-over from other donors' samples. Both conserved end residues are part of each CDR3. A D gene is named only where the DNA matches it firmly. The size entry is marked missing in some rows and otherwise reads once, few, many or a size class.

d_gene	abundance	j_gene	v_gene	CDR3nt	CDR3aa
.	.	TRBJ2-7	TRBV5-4	TGTGCCAGCAGCATGGGGACTGCCCAAACTTACGAGCAGTACTTC	CASSMGTAQTYEQYF
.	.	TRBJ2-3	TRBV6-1	TGTGCCAGCAGTGACTGGAAAGTGGGGCAGTATTTT	CASSDWKVGQYF
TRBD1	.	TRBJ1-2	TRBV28	TGTGCCAGCAGTCCACCGGGACAGGGGTCTATCACCTTC	CASSPPGQGSITF
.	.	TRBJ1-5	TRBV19	TGTGCCAGTAGTCGCTTGCCGTCTTGGCAGCCCCAGCATTTT	CASSRLPSWQPQHF
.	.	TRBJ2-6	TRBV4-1	TGCGCCAGCAGCCAAGATCGCGGGCAGCGGGCTACCGGCTCTGGGGCCAACGTCCTGACTTTC	CASSQDRGQRATGSGANVLTF
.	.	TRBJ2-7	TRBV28	TGTGCCAGCAGTTTGGGGGGACAGAGCTCCTACGAGCAGTACTTC	CASSLGGQSSYEQYF
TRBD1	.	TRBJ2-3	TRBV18	TGTGCCAGCTCCCCCCCGGGACAGGGCCCGGCTGATACGCAGTATTTT	CASSPPGQGPADTQYF
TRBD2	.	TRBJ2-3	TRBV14	TGTGCCAGCAGCCCTAGCGGGAGGCCCACAGATACGCAGTATTTT	CASSPSGRPTDTQYF
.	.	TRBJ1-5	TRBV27	TGTGCCAGCACATCGGGTTTGGATCAGCCCCAGCATTTT	CASTSGLDQPQHF
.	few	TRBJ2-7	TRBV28	TGTGCCAGCAGTTTGGGTAGCTCCTACGAGCAGTACTTC	CASSLGSSYEQYF
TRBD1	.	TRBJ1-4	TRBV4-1	TGCGCCAGCAGCCCGACGGACAAACCGGGACAGGGAAGGGTGAAACTGTTTTTT	CASSPTDKPGQGRVKLFF
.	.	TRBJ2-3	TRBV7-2	TGTGCCAGCAGCTCTGGGCTGGGGAGGATAGATACGCAGTATTTT	CASSSGLGRIDTQYF
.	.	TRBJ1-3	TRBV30	TGTGCCTGGGGAGGCCTCAACTCTGGAAACACCATATATTTT	CAWGGLNSGNTIYF
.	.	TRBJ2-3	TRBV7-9	TGTGCCAGCAGCGCGACCACTAGCACAGATACGCAGTATTTT	CASSATTSTDTQYF
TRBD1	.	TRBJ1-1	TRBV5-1	TGCGCCAGCTCCAACACAGGGGGTAGCACTGAAGCTTTCTTT	CASSNTGGSTEAFF
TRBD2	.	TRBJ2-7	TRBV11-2	TGTGCCAGCAGCTTACAGGGCGGGAGTGCCGAGCAGTACTTC	CASSLQGGSAEQYF
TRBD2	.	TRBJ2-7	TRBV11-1	TGTGCCAGCAGCTTAGGTGATGAGCGGGAGTCCGAGCAGTACTTC	CASSLGDERESEQYF
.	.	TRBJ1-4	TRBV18	TGTGCCAGCTCACCATATCGAGGACAGTCTAATGAAAAACTGTTTTTT	CASSPYRGQSNEKLFF
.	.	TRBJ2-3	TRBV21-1	TGTGCCACCTCATTATTGACTAGCGGGGAACCCTCAGATACGCAGTATTTT	CATSLLTSGEPSDTQYF
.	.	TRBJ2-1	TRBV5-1	TGCGCCAGCAGCTTGGAAAGCTTTGAGCAGTTCTTC	CASSLESFEQFF
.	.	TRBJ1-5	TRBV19	TGTGCCAGTAGTAGTCCACGCAGGGACGAGCAGCCCCAGCATTTT	CASSSPRRDEQPQHF
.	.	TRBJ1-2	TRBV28	TGTGCCAGCAGCTCCAGCCCGGGGGGCTATGGCTACACCTTC	CASSSSPGGYGYTF
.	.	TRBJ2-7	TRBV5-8	TGTGCCAGCAGCTTGATTTGGATCGGGGACTCCACCTACGAGCAGTACTTC	CASSLIWIGDSTYEQYF
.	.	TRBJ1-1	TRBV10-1	TGCGCCAGCGCCCCGAGATGGGGCACTGAAGCTTTCTTT	CASAPRWGTEAFF
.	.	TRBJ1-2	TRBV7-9	TGTGCCAGCACCTCAGGGACCAGCTATGGCTACACCTTC	CASTSGTSYGYTF
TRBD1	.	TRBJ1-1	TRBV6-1	TGTGCCAGCGCGGGACAGTCGAACACTGAAGCTTTCTTT	CASAGQSNTEAFF
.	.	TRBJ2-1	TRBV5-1	TGCGCCAGCACCCTCGTGACAGGCTCCTACAATGAGCAGTTCTTC	CASTLVTGSYNEQFF
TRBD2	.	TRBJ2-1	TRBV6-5	TGTGCCAGCAGTTACTCCGGCGGGAGGGCCAACAATGAGCAGTTCTTC	CASSYSGGRANNEQFF
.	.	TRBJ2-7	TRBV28	TGTGCCAGCAGTGGGCCCCTAGGCGAGCAGTACTTC	CASSGPLGEQYF
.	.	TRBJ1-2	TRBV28	TGTGCCAGCACCCAACAGGACCTTAACTATGGCTACACCTTC	CASTQQDLNYGYTF
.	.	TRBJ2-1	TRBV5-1	TGCGCCAGCAGCTTTTATAATGAGCAGTTCTTC	CASSFYNEQFF
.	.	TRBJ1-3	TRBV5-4	TGTGCCAGCAGCCAGGGCCCGGGGAGCTCTGGAAACACCATATATTTT	CASSQGPGSSGNTIYF
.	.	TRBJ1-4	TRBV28	TGTGCCAGCAGTCCCACAGGTCTCGGCTATAATGAAAAACTGTTTTTT	CASSPTGLGYNEKLFF
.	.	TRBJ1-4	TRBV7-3	TGTGCCAGCAGCTTCATTCGGCAGTCTAATGAAAAACTGTTTTTT	CASSFIRQSNEKLFF
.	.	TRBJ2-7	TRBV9	TGTGCCAGCAGCGCGCCAAAGGGAGAGGTCTGGGGGGAGCAGTACTTC	CASSAPKGEVWGEQYF
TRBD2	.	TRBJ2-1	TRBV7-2	TGTGCCAGCAGCTTAGATCCGGGAGGATCGTACAATGAGCAGTTCTTC	CASSLDPGGSYNEQFF